What follows are 20 T cell receptor beta chains derived from one specimen sequenced in a study of blood T cell repertoires in COVID-19. The table came from immunoSEQ multiplex PCR; TCRdb's copy has only in-frame clones and leaves some out. Of approximately 210,000 clones in the sample, about four fifths were seen once. Sample: peripheral blood. These receptors all stem from a man between 50 and 59 years old with active or convalescent COVID-19.

As to this clone: It may be a read error: a sequence one base away is much more abundant. The chain recombines TRBV28 with TRBJ2-2; D is unresolved. This CDR3 comprises 12 residues. From germline, CDR1 is MDHEN and CDR2 SYDVKM. V shed 6 bases and J shed 2 bases, with 4 bases lying between them. CDR3 sequence reads: CASSQNTGELFF. The CDR3 DNA reads as TGTGCCAGCAGCCAAAACACCGGGGAGCTGTTTTTT.

This clone showed up just once. The chain employs TRBV27 and TRBJ1-1; 8 bases are a match to TRBD1. The J segment lost 4 bases and the V segment lost 3 bases, leaving 4 bases of the junction unmatched. The CDR3 sequence is 14 residues long. Germline lookup yields CDR1 MNHEY and CDR2 SMNVEV (reference sequence). CDR3 in amino acids: CASSFGQGGTEAFF. CDR3 bases: TGTGCCAGCAGTTTCGGACAGGGCGGCACTGAAGCTTTCTTT.

The V and J genes are TRBV7-8 and TRBJ1-2; D possibly corresponds to TRBD1 (5 bases). CDR1 and CDR2 (germline): SGHVS, FQNEAQ. This CDR3 spans 17 amino acids. The V end was cut by 1 base, the J end by 0 bases, with 15 bases between. The CDR3: CASSLGRRALTNYGYTF. Written as DNA, the CDR3 is TGTGCCAGCAGCTTAGGACGCAGGGCCCTCACTAACTATGGCTACACCTTC.

The chain recombines TRBV27 with TRBJ1-5; 10 bases agree with TRBD1. Germline V lookup: CDR1 MNHEY, CDR2 SMNVEV (reference sequence). Losses at the gene ends were 3 bases for V and 10 bases for J; bases not matched to a gene: 9. This CDR3 is built from 15 residues. The CDR3 loop reads CASSFLGQGRNPQHF. CDR3 in DNA: TGTGCCAGCAGTTTCCTGGGACAGGGGAGAAATCCCCAGCATTTT.

The table lists this clone with a few counts. The chain couples TRBV4-1 to TRBJ2-7, with a tentative D call TRBD1 (5 bases). V gave up 0 bases and J gave up 10 bases, with 16 bases separating them. Germline loops: CDR1 MGHRA, CDR2 YSYEKL. The CDR3 length is 14 residues. CDR3 loop: CASSQDAGIMEQYF. CDR3 nucleotides: TGCGCCAGCAGCCAAGATGCAGGGATAATGGAACAGTACTTC.

This clone came up once. J is TRBJ1-5 and V is TRBV6-2 or TRBV6-3; 10 bases align to TRBD1. V lost 5 bases and J lost 3; bases outside the gene matches: 10. CDR1 and CDR2 from the germline V gene are MNHEY and SVGEGT. The CDR3 is 17 amino acids. For the CDR3, the DNA is TGTGCCAGCAGTACGGGACAGGGGACCTATGTCAATCAGCCCCAGCATTTT. This encodes CASSTGQGTYVNQPQHF.

The chain uses TRBV9 and TRBJ2-3; D is ambiguous. Germline V gene sequence: CDR1 SGDLS, CDR2 YYNGEE. Trimming removed 3 bases at V and 5 bases at J, with 16 bases between. This CDR3 has 15 residues. As DNA, the CDR3 is TGTGCCAGCAGCGAGTCCTTTTCCCTAGGAGATACGCAGTATTTT. Protein: CASSESFSLGDTQYF.

The CDR3 loop reads CASSLGGTSAYEQYF. In nucleotides, the CDR3 is TGTGCCAGCAGCTTAGGGGGGACTAGCGCCTACGAGCAGTACTTC. This chain links TRBV7-8 with TRBJ2-7; 10 bases agree with TRBD2. Germline CDR1 and CDR2: SGHVS and FQNEAQ. The length of the CDR3 is 15 residues. The junction had 2 bases not matched to a gene; V was cut back by 1 base and J by 2 bases.

For this clone: Other DNA sequences within the sample encode an identical CDR3. The chain employs TRBV5-4 and TRBJ2-3, with TRBD1 as a possible D gene (5 bases). Germline CDR1 is SGHNT and CDR2 is YYREEE (reference sequence). The CDR3 spans 14 residues. The V end was cut by 3 bases, the J end by 0 bases, with 8 bases between. The CDR3 spells CASSSQGSTDTQYF. Here the CDR3 DNA reads TGTGCCAGCAGCTCCCAGGGCAGCACAGATACGCAGTATTTT.

This chain connects TRBV6-6 to TRBJ2-1, with D possibly being TRBD2 (5 bases). Trimming cost V 2 bases and J 5 bases, with 16 bases left between them. There are 16 residues in the CDR3. The germline CDR1 and CDR2 sequences are MNHNY and SVGAGI (reference sequence). CDR3 in DNA: TGTGCCAGCAGTTACCCCGGACTGACCGAGAACAATGAGCAGTTCTTC. Translation gives CASSYPGLTENNEQFF.

The CDR3 DNA is TGTGCCAGCAGCCCTCCTAGCGGGTCGGCCCTATCCTACGAGCAGTACTTC. Encoded protein: CASSPPSGSALSYEQYF. This sequence joins TRBV11-2 and TRBJ2-7; 8 nucleotides line up with TRBD2. This CDR3 spans 17 amino acids. CDR1 is SGHAT and CDR2 is FQNNGV in the germline V gene. V shed 5 bases, J shed 1 base, and the junction held 13 bases outside the gene matches.

The V and J genes are TRBV6-1 and TRBJ2-3; a weak D match, TRBD1 (5 bases). Germline V lookup: CDR1 MNHNS, CDR2 SASEGT. V was pared by 1 base and J by 1 base, with 12 bases between. This CDR3 spans 16 amino acids. The CDR3 protein is CASSEVWGGGTDTQYF. The CDR3 region has the DNA TGTGCCAGCAGTGAAGTCTGGGGCGGAGGCACAGATACGCAGTATTTT.

The chain is built from TRBV27 and TRBJ1-1, with D uncertain. V dropped 3 bases and J dropped 5 bases, with 13 bases sitting between them. The CDR3 length is 14 residues. Germline V gene sequence: CDR1 MNHEY, CDR2 SMNVEV (reference sequence). CDR3 nucleotide sequence: TGTGCCAGCAGTTTTCAGAGGCCGGGGACTGAAGCTTTCTTT. Its translation: CASSFQRPGTEAFF.

This clone was counted a single time. This rearrangement joins TRBV30 to TRBJ1-1; TRBD1 might be the D (6 bases). Trimming stripped 1 base from V and 6 bases from J, with 15 bases between. The germline V gene has CDR1 GTSNPN and CDR2 SVGIG (reference sequence). The CDR3 sequence is 14 residues long. DNA of the CDR3: TGTGCCTGGAGTGCCGGACAGTTGGGAGCTGAAGCTTTCTTT. Translating it yields CAWSAGQLGAEAFF.

The rearrangement uses TRBV4-1 and TRBJ2-1, with TRBD1 matching over 8 bases. J gave up 8 bases and V 6 bases, and 6 bases lay outside the gene matches. The CDR3 contains 13 residues. Germline CDR1 MGHRA, CDR2 YSYEKL. This CDR3 reads CASSMTGEDEQFF. CDR3 bases: TGCGCCAGCAGTATGACAGGGGAGGATGAGCAGTTCTTC.

A single count supports this clone. The chain employs TRBV28 and TRBJ2-2; D is undetermined. Germline values: CDR1 MDHEN, CDR2 SYDVKM. The CDR3 loop spans 13 amino acids. V lost 3 bases and J lost 5, with 7 bases in between. CDR3 sequence: CASSFPYTGELFF. For the CDR3, the DNA is TGTGCCAGCAGTTTTCCCTATACCGGGGAGCTGTTTTTT.

This chain's CDR3 is CASSLGGFGTDTQYF. The CDR3 region has the DNA TGTGCCAGCAGCTTAGGGGGGTTTGGCACAGATACGCAGTATTTT. The rearrangement uses TRBV7-3 and TRBJ2-3, with TRBD2 as a possible D gene (6 bases). The ends were cut back, 2 bases at V and 1 base at J, with 10 bases in the middle. Per the germline V gene, CDR1 is SGHTA and CDR2 is FQGTGA. This CDR3 comprises 15 residues. Full variable domain (missing parts from reference TRBV7-3 and TRBJ2-3): GAGVSQTPSNKVTEKGKYVELRCDPISGHTALYWYRQSLGQGPEFLIYFQGTGAADDSGLPNDRFFAVRPEGSVSTLKIQRTERGDSAVYLCASSLGGFGTDTQYFGPGTRLTVL.

The chain employs TRBV5-6 and TRBJ1-2, with 8 bases aligning to TRBD1. The germline V gene encodes CDR1 SGHDT and CDR2 YYEEEE. V lost 0 bases, J lost 4 bases, and 5 bases stayed unmatched. The CDR3 has 15 residues. In nucleotides, the CDR3 is TGTGCCAGCAGCTTGGGCCAGGGGGCGGTCTATGGCTACACCTTC. Its translation is CASSLGQGAVYGYTF.

The V and J genes are TRBV9 and TRBJ1-5; 9 positions match TRBD1. This CDR3 spans 15 amino acids. CDR1 is SGDLS, CDR2 YYNGEE, per germline. The V and J ends lost 4 bases and 0 bases, in that order; junction bases with no gene match: 2. CDR3 sequence: CASSSGQGSNQPQHF. DNA of the CDR3: TGTGCCAGCAGCTCGGGACAGGGTAGCAATCAGCCCCAGCATTTT.

The chain uses TRBV5-5 and TRBJ2-7; weak D call: TRBD1 (6 bases). V dropped 4 bases and J dropped 1 base, with 12 bases sitting between them. The CDR3 runs 14 residues. CDR1 is SGHKS and CDR2 is YYEKEE in the germline V gene (reference sequence). The CDR3 sequence is CASSPRGWSYEQYF. CDR3 DNA sequence: TGTGCCAGCAGCCCCAGGGGATGGTCCTACGAGCAGTACTTC.